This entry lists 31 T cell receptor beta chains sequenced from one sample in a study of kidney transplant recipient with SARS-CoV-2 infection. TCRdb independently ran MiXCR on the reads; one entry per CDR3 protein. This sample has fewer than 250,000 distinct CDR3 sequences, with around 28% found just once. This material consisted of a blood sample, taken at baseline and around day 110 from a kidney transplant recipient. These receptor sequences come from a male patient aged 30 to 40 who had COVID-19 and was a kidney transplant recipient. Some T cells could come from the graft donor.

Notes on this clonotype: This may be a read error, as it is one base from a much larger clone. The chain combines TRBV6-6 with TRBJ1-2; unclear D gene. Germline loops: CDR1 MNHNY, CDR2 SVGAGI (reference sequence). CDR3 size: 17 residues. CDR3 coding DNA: TGTGCCAGCAGTGTATCGGAAGGTGGGAGAAAGACCTATAGCTACACCTTC. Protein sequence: CASSVSEGGRKTYSYTF.

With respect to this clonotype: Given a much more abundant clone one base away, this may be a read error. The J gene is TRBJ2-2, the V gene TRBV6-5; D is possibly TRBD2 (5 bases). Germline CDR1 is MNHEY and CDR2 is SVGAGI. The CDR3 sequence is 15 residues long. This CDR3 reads CASSRSFLNTGEPFF. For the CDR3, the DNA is TGTGCCAGCAGCCGGTCCTTCCTCAACACCGGGGAGCCGTTTTTT.

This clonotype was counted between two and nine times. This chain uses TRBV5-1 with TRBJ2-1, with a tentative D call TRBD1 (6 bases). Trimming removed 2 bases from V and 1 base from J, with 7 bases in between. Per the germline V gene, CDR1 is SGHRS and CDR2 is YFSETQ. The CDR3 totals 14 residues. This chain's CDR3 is CASSFGTSYNEQFF. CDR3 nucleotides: TGCGCCAGCAGCTTCGGGACATCCTACAATGAGCAGTTCTTC.

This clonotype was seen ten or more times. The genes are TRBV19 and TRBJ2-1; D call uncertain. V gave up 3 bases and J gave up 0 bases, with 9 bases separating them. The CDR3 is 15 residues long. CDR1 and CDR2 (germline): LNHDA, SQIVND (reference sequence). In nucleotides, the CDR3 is TGTGCCAGTAGTATCGAGCGAAGCTCCTACAATGAGCAGTTCTTC. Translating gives CASSIERSSYNEQFF.

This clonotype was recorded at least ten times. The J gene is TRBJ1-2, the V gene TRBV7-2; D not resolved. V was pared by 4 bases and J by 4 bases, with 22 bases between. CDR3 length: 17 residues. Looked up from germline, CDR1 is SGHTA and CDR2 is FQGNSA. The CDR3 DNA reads TGTGCCAGCAGCTATGCGCCCAGAGACGGAAAGACCTATGGCTACACCTTC. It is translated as CASSYAPRDGKTYGYTF.

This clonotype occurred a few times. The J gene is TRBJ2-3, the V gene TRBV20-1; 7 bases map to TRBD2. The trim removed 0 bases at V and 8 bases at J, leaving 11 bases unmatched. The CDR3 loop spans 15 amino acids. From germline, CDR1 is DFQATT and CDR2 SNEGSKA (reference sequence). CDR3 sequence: CSARDLEAGVFTQYF. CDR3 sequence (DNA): TGCAGTGCTAGAGATCTCGAGGCGGGAGTGTTTACGCAGTATTTT.

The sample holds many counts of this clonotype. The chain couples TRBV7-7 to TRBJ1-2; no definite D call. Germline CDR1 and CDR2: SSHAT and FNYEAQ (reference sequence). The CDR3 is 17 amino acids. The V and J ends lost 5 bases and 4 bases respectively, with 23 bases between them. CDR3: CASSIGCKCRKTYGYTF. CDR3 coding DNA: TGTGCCAGCAGCATAGGATGTAAGTGCCGAAAGACCTATGGCTACACCTTC.

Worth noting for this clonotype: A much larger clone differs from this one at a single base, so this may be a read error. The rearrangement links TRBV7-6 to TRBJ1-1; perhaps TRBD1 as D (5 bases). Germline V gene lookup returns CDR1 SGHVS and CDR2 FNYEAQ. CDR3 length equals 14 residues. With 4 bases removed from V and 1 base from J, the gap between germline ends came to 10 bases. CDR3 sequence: CASSSGRRNTEAFF. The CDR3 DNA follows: TGTGCCAGCAGCTCGGGACGGAGGAACACTGAAGCTTTCTTT.

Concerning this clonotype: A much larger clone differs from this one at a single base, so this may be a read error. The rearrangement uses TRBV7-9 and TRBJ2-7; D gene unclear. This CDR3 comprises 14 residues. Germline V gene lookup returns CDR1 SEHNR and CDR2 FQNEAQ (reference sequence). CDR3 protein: CASSTDFSSYERYF. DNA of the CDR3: TGTGCCAGCAGCACTGACTTCAGCTCCTACGAGCGGTACTTC.

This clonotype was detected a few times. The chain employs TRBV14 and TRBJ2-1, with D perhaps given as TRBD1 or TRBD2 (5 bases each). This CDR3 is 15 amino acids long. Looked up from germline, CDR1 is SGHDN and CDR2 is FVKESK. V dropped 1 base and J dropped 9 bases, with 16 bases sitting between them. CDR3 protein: CASSQGGVARGEQFF. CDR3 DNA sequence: TGTGCCAGCAGCCAAGGAGGGGTCGCCCGGGGTGAGCAGTTCTTC.

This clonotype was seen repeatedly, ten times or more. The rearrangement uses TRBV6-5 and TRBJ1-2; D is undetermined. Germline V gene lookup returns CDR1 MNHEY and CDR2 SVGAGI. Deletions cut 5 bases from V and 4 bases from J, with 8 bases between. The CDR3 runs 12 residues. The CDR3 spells CASSDGRYGYTF. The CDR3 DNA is TGTGCCAGCAGTGACGGGCGCTATGGCTACACCTTC.

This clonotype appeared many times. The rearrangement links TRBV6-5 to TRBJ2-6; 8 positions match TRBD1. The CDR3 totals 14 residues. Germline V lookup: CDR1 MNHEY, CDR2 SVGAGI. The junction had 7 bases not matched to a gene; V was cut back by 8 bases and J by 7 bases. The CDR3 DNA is TGTGCCAGCTGTTCGACAGGGGCTGCCAACGTCCTGACTTTC. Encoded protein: CASCSTGAANVLTF.

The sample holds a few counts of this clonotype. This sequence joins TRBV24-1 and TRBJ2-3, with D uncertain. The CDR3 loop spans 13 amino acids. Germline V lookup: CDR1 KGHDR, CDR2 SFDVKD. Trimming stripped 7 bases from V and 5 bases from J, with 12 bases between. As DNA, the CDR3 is TGTGCCACCAGGCGGTTTTCTGGAGATACGCAGTATTTT. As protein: CATRRFSGDTQYF.

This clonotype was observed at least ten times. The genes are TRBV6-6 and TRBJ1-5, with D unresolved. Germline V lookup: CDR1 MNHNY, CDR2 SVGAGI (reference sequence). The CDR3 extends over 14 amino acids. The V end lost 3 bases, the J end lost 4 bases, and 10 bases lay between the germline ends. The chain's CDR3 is CASSYDARNQPQHF. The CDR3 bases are TGTGCCAGCAGTTATGATGCCAGGAATCAGCCCCAGCATTTT.

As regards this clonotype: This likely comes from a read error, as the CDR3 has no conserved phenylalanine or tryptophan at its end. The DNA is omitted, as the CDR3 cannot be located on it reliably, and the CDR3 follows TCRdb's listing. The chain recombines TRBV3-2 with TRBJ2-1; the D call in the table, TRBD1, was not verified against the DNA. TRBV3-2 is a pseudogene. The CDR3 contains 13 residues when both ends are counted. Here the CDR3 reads CASRQTGLFEQFS.

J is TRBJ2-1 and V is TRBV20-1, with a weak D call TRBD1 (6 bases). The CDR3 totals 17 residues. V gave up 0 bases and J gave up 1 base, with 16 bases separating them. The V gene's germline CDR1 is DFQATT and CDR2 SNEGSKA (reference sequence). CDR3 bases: TGCAGTGCTAGAGATGGTCAGGGGACAATATCCTACAATGAGCAGTTCTTC. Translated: CSARDGQGTISYNEQFF.

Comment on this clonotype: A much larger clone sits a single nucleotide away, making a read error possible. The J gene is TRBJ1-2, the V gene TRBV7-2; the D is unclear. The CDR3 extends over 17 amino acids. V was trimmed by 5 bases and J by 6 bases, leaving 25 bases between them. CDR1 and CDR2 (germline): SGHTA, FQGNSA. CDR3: CASSLYRRDGKTHGYTF. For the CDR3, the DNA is TGTGCCAGCAGCCTCTATCGCAGAGACGGAAAGACCCATGGCTACACCTTC.

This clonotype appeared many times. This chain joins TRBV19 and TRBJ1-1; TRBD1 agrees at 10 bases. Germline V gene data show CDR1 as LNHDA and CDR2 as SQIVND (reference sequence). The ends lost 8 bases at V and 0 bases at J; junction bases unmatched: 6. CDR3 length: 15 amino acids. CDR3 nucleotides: TGTGCCAGTGAGCGAGGGACAGGGGTGAACACTGAAGCTTTCTTT. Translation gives CASERGTGVNTEAFF.

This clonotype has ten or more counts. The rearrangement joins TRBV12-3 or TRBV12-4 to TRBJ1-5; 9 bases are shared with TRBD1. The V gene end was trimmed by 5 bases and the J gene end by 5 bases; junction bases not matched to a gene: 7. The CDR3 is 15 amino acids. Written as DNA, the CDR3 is TGTGCCAGCAGTCCCGGACAGGGGTCCTATCAGCCCCAGCATTTT. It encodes CASSPGQGSYQPQHF.

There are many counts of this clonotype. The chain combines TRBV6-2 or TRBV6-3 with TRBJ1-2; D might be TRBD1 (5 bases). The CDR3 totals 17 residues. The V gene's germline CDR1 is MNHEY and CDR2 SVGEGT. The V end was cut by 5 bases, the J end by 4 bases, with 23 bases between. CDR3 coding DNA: TGTGCCAGCAGTGAGTGGGGCTGCATCGGAAAGACCTATGGCTACACCTTC. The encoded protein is CASSEWGCIGKTYGYTF.

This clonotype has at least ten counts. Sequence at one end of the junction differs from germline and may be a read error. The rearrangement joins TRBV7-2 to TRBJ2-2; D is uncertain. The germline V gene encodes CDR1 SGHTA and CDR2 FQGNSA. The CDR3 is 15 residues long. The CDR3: CASTLLVLNTGELFF. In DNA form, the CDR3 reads TGTGCCAGCACCTTACTGGTCCTCAACACCGGGGAGCTGTTTTTT.

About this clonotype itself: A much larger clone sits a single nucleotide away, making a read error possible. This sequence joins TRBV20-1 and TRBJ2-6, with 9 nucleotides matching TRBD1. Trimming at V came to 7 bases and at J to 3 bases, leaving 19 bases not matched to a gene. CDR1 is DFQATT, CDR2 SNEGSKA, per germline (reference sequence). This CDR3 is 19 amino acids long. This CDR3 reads CSGPGGTGSRNFGANVLTF. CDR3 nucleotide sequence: TGCAGTGGCCCAGGAGGGACAGGGAGCCGTAACTTTGGGGCCAACGTCCTGACTTTC.

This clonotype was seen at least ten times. The CDR3 is CASSIDPGNTIYF. Written as DNA, the CDR3 is TGTGCCAGTAGTATAGACCCGGGAAACACCATATATTTT. This chain uses TRBV19 with TRBJ1-3, with D hard to call. The CDR3 runs 13 residues. Trimming removed 0 bases at V and 4 bases at J, with 4 bases between. CDR1 is LNHDA and CDR2 is SQIVND in the germline V gene (reference sequence).

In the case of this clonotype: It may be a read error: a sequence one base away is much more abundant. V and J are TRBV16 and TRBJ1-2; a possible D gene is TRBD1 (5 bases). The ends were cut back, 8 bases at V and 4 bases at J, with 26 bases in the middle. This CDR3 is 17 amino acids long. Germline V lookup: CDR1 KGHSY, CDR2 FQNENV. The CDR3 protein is CASGRRRVVRKTYGYTF. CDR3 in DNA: TGTGCCAGCGGCAGACGCAGGGTCGTTAGAAAGACCTATGGCTACACCTTC.

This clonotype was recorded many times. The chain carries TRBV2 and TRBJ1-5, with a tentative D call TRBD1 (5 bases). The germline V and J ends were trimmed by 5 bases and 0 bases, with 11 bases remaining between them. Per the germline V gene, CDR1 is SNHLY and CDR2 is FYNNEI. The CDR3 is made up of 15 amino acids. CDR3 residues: CASSRTPYSNQPQHF. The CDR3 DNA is TGTGCCAGCAGTAGGACACCTTATAGCAATCAGCCCCAGCATTTT. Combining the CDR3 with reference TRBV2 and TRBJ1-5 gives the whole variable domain EPEVTQTPSHQVTQMGQEVILRCVPISNHLYFYWYRQILGQKVEFLVSFYNNEISEKSEIFDDQFSVERPDGSNFTLKIRSTKLEDSAMYFCASSRTPYSNQPQHFGDGTRLSIL.

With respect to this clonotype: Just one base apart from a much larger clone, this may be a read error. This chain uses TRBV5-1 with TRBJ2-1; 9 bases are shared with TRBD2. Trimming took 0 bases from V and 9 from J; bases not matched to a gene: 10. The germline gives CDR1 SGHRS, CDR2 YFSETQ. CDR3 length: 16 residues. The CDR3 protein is CASSLVWREGRGEQFF. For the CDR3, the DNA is TGCGCCAGCAGCTTGGTCTGGCGGGAGGGCCGCGGTGAGCAGTTCTTC.

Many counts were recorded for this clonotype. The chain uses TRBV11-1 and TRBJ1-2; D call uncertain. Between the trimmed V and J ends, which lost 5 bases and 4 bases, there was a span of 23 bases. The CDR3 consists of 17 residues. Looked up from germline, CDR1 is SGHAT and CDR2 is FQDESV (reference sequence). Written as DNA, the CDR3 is TGTGCCAGCAGCACTGGAGCTAAGGCTGGAAAGACCTATGGCTACACCTTC. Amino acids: CASSTGAKAGKTYGYTF.

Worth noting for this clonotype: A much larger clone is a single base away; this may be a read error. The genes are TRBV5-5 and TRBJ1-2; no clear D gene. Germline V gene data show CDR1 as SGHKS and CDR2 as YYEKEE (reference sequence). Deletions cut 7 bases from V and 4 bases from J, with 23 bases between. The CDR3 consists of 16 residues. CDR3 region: CASPADASRKTYGYTF. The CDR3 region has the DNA TGTGCCAGCCCCGCGGATGCCTCGCGAAAGACCTATGGCTACACCTTC.

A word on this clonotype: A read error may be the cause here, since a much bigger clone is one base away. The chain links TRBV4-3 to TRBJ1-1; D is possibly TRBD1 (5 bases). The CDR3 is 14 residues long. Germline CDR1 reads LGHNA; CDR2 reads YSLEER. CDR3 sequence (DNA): TGCGCCAGCGGCCAAGATCAGGGTAACACTGAAGCTTTCTTT. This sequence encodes CASGQDQGNTEAFF.

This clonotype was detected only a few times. The CDR3 region has the DNA TGCGCCAGCAGCTTCAGCACTAGCGGGACCGCTGAGCAGTTCTTC. Translation gives CASSFSTSGTAEQFF. The chain carries TRBV5-1 and TRBJ2-1; 10 nucleotides agree with TRBD2. The V gene's germline CDR1 is SGHRS and CDR2 YFSETQ. There are 15 residues in the CDR3. The V gene end was trimmed by 2 bases and the J gene end by 9 bases; junction bases not matched to a gene: 8.

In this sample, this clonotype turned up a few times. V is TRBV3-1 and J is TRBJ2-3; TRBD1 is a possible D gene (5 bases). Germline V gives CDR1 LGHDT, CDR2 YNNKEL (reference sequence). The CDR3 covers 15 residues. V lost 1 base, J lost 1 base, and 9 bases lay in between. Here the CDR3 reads CASSQGGAGTDTQYF. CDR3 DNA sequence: TGTGCCAGCAGCCAAGGGGGCGCGGGCACAGATACGCAGTATTTT.